The 8 T cell receptor beta chains listed next were all sequenced from one sample in a study of cytomegalovirus exposure and HLA in healthy donors. Data came from immunoSEQ multiplex PCR; TCRdb stores just in-frame clones and leaves some out. Of fewer than 140,000 clones detected, 88% appear once; the ten largest clones hold 1.8%. What was sequenced was PBMCs. These receptors came from a young woman in good health and CMV-seropositive.

J is TRBJ1-6 and V is TRBV5-4; D is ambiguous. Trimming took 2 bases from V and 0 from J, leaving 9 bases between them. Germline assignment: CDR1 SGHNT and CDR2 YYREEE (reference sequence). The length of the CDR3 is 16 residues. CDR3 residues: CASSFSPSSYNSPLHF. CDR3 nucleotide sequence: TGTGCCAGCAGCTTCTCACCGAGCTCCTATAATTCACCCCTCCACTTT.

To note about this clone: This CDR3 is also generated by other DNA sequences in the sample. V and J are TRBV6-1 and TRBJ2-5; D possibly corresponds to TRBD1 (6 bases). Trimming left V 4 bases short and J 5 bases short, with 11 bases between. This CDR3 region has 13 residues. CDR1 is MNHNS, CDR2 SASEGT, per germline. The CDR3 spells CASSGGQGETQYF. The CDR3 DNA is TGTGCCAGCAGTGGAGGGCAGGGGGAGACCCAGTACTTC.

The rearrangement uses TRBV4-3 and TRBJ1-3; 7 bases fit TRBD1. The CDR3 spans 15 residues. Germline trimming cut 4 bases from V and 2 bases from J; bases unmatched to any gene: 5. The germline V gene encodes CDR1 LGHNA and CDR2 YSLEER. The CDR3 DNA reads TGCGCCAGCAGCCTCTCGACAGGGACTGGAAACACCATATATTTT. It is translated as CASSLSTGTGNTIYF.

The rearrangement uses TRBV29-1 and TRBJ2-3, with TRBD1 identical over 8 bases. Germline trimming cut 1 base from V and 1 base from J; bases unmatched to any gene: 4. Germline V gives CDR1 SQVTM, CDR2 ANQGSEA. The CDR3 has 15 amino acids. The CDR3 coding sequence is TGCAGCGTTGAAGGGACAGGGAGCGGCACAGATACGCAGTATTTT. Translation: CSVEGTGSGTDTQYF.

This chain joins TRBV2 and TRBJ2-7, with D perhaps matching TRBD2 (5 bases). Germline V gene lookup returns CDR1 SNHLY and CDR2 FYNNEI. This CDR3 has 12 residues. V lost 11 bases and J lost 0, with 11 bases in between. The CDR3 DNA sequence: TGTGCCGGAGGACGGTCCTCCTACGAGCAGTACTTC. Protein: CAGGRSSYEQYF.

This clone was found once. This rearrangement joins TRBV18 to TRBJ2-3; perhaps TRBD1 as D (5 bases). CDR3 size: 15 residues. Germline V gives CDR1 KGHSH, CDR2 LQKENI. Trimming pared 3 bases from V and 4 bases from J, leaving 14 bases between. DNA for the CDR3: TGTGCCAGCTCACCCAATCAGGGTTGGGCAGATACGCAGTATTTT. This translates into CASSPNQGWADTQYF. Full variable domain (missing parts from reference TRBV18 and TRBJ2-3): NAGVMQNPRHLVRRRGQEARLRCSPMKGHSHVYWYRQLPEEGLKFMVYLQKENIIDESGMPKERFSAEFPKEGPSILRIQQVVRGDSAAYFCASSPNQGWADTQYFGPGTRLTVL.

The CDR3 nucleotides read TGTGCCAGCAGCTTTGCGGGGGGGCCGACAGATACGCAGTATTTT. This codes for CASSFAGGPTDTQYF. The chain uses TRBV5-4 and TRBJ2-3, with 9 bases fitting TRBD2. Germline V gene lookup returns CDR1 SGHNT and CDR2 YYREEE (reference sequence). The CDR3 is 15 amino acids. V was pared by 2 bases and J by 3 bases, with 4 bases of the junction left unmatched.

The V call is TRBV9, the J call TRBJ2-3, with D maybe TRBD2 (6 bases). This CDR3 is built from 17 residues. The V gene's germline CDR1 is SGDLS and CDR2 YYNGEE. V was shortened by 0 bases and J by 0 bases, with 14 bases between the two germline ends. As DNA, the CDR3 is TGTGCCAGCAGCGTAGATCTGGTTGGGACTAGCACAGATACGCAGTATTTT. Protein product: CASSVDLVGTSTDTQYF.